This TCR beta chain comes out of a study of shared clonotypes between healthy human individuals (dated by TCRdb to the early 2020s). The study in broad terms: A couple of women and a few men aged 18 to 49 years were included in the cohort. To increase sequencing depth and limit assay-specific biases, TCR repertoire library preparation and sequencing were carried out by different laboratories using diverse techniques. Per donor, three plates each were used for CD4 naive and CD4 memory, two for CD8 naive, and one for CD8 memory. To estimate repertoire size and how much clonotype sharing occurs between individuals, the study deeply sequenced the blood TCR repertoires of five healthy adults. Between about 0.8 and 9 billion PBMCs per donor were obtained by leukapheresis.

Using the deep immunoSEQ assay, multiplex PCR amplified TCR CDR3 regions from genomic DNA. Genomic DNA extracted from each cell subset was distributed evenly over all wells of several immunoSEQ 96-well plates, and each plate served as one replicate. Each replicate PCR for sorted subsets received around 210 ng genomic DNA, equal to around 32,000 T cell genomes. Purified libraries were quantified with a Qubit 3.0 fluorometer, sized on a Bioanalyzer 2100, and re-quantified with the KAPA Library Quantification kit. Each immunoSEQ 96-well plate was sequenced on its own single-read 150-cycle Illumina NextSeq 550 flow cell. The original pipeline was this. Because only junctional sequences without quality scores were contained in the immunoSEQ output, filtering matching that applied to full-length reads could not be performed. Sequences were annotated with PyIR, a Python wrapper for IgBLAST v1.9, using IMGT germline references to assign V/J genes and CDR3. Reads were filtered out if the reads had weak V/J assignments (E-value above 1e-6), no CDR3, stop codons, out-of-frame junctions, or ambiguous translated residues. V3J clonotypes were defined by identical inferred V gene, J gene, and CDR3 amino acid sequence. The percentage overlap between two repertoires was calculated by dividing the number of shared unique clonotypes by the size of the smaller repertoire. RTK rarefaction, the Chao1 estimator, and Recon v2.1 estimates of unobserved clonotypes were used to assess repertoire richness. For all TCRbeta clonotypes obtained by the gDNA method from a few donors, generation probabilities were computed with OLGA. Held by TCRdb, this immuneACCESS table contains in-frame sequences only and omits some clones. Under half of the omission traces to an unresolved V gene where checked; the cause of the rest is unknown. V, J and clone size are taken as reported in that table, and D and trimming were inferred from the DNA itself. This sample lists around 2,100,000 clones; roughly 94% were detected once. In total, the top ten clones hold 0.95% to 1.5% of the sample.

The CDR1 and CDR2 encoded by the germline V gene (reference sequence) are MNHEY and SMNVEV. The germline V end is reduced by 2 bases and the J end by 3 bases; junction bases left unmatched: 9. From the cysteine through the phenylalanine, the CDR3 covers 16 amino acids. The CDR3 DNA has 48 bases and is translated from base 1. Study-wide conclusions, independent of this receptor: Across a handful of donors, about 5.2% of naive CD4, roughly 3.3% of naive CD8, about 2% of memory CD4, and 0.3% to 0.45% of memory CD8 clonotypes were shared. Pairwise subsampling led to the expectation that sequencing depth would affect the degree of clonotype sharing among donors. Higher generation probabilities were observed for clonotypes shared by all four sorted-subset donors than for non-shared clonotypes. Naive subsets generally had larger estimated clonotype richness than memory subsets did. Because the study included only a small number of donors, the genetic and exposure-history diversity represented was limited. Even with the large sequencing depth, rarefaction of the sorted-subset datasets indicated that sequencing was incomplete. Sampling was restricted to blood, and TCR repertoires in tissues likely differ from the TCR repertoires found in blood.

CD8 naive samples were obtained by positive selection for CCR7 among CD45RO-negative cells, yielding a CD45RA+CCR7+ population from which TemRA cells were excluded. The donors were healthy, HIV-negative adults who had no recently reported acute infections or vaccinations. Every donor was a Caucasian adult living in Nashville, Tennessee, USA. After blood collection by leukapheresis, PBMCs were isolated using Ficoll-Histopaque density gradient centrifugation and then cryopreserved in the vapor phase of liquid nitrogen. Analytical flow cytometry was used to check the purity and quantity of each magnetically sorted T cell population. Genomic DNA was isolated from every sorted fraction and measured by UV absorbance on a Nanodrop 2000c. Worth noting for this clone: Its cognate antigen has yet to be identified. There are no base qualities to consult, and no much larger clone falls within one base.

This sequence originates from a young man in good health. Material for sequencing was naive CD8+ T cells sorted from blood. The sample's cell subset or site, from its label and the paper: CD45RA+CCR7+. The rearrangement combines TRBV27 with TRBJ2-5, and 7 bases in between align with TRBD2. The CDR3 protein: CASSLGGGQLKETQYF. The bases read TGTGCCAGCAGTTTAGGGGGAGGGCAGTTGAAAGAGACCCAGTACTTC.